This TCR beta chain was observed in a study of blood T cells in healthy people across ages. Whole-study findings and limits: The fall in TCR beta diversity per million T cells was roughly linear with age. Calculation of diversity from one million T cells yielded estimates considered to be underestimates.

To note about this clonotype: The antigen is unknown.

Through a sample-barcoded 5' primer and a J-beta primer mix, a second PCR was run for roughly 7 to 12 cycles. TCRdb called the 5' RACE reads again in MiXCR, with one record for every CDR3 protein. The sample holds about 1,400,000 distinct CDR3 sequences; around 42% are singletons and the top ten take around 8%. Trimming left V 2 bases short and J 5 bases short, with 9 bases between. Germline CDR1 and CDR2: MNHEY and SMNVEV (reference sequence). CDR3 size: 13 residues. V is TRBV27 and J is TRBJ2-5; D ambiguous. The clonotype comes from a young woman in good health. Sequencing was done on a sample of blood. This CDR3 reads CASSLRVWETQYF. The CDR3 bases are TGTGCCAGCAGTTTACGAGTTTGGGAGACCCAGTACTTC.